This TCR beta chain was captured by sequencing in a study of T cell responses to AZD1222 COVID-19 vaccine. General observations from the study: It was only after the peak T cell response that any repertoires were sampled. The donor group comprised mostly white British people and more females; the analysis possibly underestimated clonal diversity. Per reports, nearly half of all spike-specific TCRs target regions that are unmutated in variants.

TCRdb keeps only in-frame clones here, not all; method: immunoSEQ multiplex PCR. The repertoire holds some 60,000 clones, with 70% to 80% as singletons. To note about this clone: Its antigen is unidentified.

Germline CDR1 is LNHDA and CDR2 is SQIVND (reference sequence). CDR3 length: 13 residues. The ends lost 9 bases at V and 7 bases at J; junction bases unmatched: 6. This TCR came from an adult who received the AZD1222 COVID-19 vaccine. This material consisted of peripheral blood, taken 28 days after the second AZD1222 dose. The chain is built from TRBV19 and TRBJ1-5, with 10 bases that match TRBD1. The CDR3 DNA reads TGTGCCAGCTCCGGGACAGGGGCCCAGCCCCAGCATTTT. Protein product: CASSGTGAQPQHF.